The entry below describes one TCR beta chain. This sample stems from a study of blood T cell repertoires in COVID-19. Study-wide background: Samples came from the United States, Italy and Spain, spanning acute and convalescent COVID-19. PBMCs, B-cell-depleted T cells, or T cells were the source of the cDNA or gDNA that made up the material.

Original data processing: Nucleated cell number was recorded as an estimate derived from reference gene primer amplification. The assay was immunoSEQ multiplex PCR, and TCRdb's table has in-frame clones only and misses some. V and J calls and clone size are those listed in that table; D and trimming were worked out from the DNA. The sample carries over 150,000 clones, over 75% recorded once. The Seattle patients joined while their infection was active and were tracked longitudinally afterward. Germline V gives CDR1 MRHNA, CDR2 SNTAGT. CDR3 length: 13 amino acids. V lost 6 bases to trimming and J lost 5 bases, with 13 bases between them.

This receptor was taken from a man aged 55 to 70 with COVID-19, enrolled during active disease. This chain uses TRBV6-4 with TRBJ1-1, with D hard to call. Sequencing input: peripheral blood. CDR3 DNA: TGTGCCAGCAGCCTCCGACCGGGTACTGAAGCTTTCTTT. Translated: CASSLRPGTEAFF.